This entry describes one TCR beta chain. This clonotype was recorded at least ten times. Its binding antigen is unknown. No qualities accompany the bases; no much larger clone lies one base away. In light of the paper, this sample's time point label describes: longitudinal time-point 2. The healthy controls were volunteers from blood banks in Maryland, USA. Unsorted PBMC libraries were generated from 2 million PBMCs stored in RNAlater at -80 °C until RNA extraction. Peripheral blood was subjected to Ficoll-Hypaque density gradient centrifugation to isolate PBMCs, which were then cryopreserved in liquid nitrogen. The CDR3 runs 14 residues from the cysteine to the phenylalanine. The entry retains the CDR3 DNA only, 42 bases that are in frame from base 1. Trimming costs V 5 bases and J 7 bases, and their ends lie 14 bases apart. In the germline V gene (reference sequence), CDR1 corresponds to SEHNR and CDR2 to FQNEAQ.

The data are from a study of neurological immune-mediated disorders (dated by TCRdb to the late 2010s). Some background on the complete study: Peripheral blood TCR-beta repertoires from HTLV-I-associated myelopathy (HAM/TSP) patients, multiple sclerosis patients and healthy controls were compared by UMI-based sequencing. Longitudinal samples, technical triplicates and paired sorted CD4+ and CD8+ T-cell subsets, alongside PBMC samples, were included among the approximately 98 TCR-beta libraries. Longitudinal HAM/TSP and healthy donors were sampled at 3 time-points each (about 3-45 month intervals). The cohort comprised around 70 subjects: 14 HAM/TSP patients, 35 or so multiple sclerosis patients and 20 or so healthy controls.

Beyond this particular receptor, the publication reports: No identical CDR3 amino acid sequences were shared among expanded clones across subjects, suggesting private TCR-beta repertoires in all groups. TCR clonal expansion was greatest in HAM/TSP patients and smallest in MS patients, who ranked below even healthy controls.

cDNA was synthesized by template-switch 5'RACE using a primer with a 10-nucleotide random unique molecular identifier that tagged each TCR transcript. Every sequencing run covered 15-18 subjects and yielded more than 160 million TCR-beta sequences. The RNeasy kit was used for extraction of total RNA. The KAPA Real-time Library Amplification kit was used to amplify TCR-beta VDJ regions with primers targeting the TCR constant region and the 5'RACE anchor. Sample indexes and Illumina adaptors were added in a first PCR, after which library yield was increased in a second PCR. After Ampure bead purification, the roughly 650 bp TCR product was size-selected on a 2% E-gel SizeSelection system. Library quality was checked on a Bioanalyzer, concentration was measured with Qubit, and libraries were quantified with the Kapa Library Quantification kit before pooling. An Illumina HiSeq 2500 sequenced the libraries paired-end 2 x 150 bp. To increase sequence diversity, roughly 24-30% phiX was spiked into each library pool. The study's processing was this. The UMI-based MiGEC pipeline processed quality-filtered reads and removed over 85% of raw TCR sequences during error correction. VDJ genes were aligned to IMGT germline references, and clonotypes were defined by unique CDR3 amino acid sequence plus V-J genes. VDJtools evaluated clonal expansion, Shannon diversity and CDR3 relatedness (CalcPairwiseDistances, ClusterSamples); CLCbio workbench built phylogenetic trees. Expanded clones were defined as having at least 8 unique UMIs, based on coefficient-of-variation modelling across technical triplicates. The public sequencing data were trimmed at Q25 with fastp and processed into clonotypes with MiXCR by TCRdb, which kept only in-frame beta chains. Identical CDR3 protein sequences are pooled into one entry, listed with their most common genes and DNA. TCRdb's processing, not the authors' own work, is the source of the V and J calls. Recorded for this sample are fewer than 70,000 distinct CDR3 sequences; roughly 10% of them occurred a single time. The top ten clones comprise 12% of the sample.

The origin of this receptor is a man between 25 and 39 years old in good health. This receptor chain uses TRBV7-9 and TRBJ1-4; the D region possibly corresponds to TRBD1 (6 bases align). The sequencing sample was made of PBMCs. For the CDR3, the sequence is CASSRGGFGEKLFF. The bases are TGTGCCAGCAGCCGAGGGGGATTCGGTGAAAAACTGTTTTTT.